This entry is about one TCR beta chain. Germline CDR1 is SNHLY and CDR2 is FYNNEI. This CDR3 region has 11 residues. V was clipped by 5 bases and J by 8 bases, with 9 bases between them. Together with a sample-barcoded 5' primer, a J-beta primer mix was included in a second PCR lasting roughly 6 to 12 cycles. TCRdb re-called the 5' RACE reads with MiXCR, one entry per CDR3 protein. The sample includes more than 1,400,000 distinct CDR3 sequences, about 43% of them seen just once. The sample belongs to a study of blood T cells in healthy people across ages. Sequencing was carried out using blood. The TCR comes from a woman aged 18-30 years in good health. The chain combines TRBV2 with TRBJ1-2, with D uncertain. CDR3 nucleotide sequence: TGTGCCAGCAGTCTGAAGTGGGGCTACACCTTC. Residues: CASSLKWGYTF.